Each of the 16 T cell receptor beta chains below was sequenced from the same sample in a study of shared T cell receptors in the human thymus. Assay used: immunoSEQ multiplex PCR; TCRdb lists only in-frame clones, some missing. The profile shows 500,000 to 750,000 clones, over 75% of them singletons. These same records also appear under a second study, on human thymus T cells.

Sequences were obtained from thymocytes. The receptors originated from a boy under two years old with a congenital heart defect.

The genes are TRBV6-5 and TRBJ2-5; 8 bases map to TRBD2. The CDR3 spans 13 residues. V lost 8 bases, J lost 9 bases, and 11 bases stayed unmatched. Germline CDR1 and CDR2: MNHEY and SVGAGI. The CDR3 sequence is CASSGRAGEAQYF. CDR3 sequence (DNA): TGTGCCAGCTCCGGGAGGGCCGGTGAGGCCCAGTACTTC.

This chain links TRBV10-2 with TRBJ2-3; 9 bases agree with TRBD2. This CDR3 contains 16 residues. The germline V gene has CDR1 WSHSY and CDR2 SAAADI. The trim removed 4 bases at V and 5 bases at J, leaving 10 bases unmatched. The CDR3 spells CASSALAGSILDTQYF. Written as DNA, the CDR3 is TGCGCCAGCAGTGCCCTAGCGGGATCTATTTTAGATACGCAGTATTTT.

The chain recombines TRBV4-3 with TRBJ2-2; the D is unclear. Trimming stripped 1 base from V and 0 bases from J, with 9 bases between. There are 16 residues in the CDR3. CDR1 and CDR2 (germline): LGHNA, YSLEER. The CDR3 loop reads CASSQVPAANTGELFF. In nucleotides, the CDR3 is TGCGCCAGCAGCCAAGTCCCCGCAGCGAACACCGGGGAGCTGTTTTTT.

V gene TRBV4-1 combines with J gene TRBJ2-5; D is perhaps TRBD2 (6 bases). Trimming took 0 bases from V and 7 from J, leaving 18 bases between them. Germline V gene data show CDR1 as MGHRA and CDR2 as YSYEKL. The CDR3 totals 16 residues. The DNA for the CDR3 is TGCGCCAGCAGCCAAGACTTCGGGACTCCCCTAGGGACCCAGTACTTC. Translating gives CASSQDFGTPLGTQYF.

The CDR3 nucleotides are TGTGCCAGCACCGAATGGACAGGGGAAAGGAATTCACCCCTCCACTTT. This gives the protein CASTEWTGERNSPLHF. This rearrangement joins TRBV2 to TRBJ1-6, with 9 bases aligning to TRBD1. J was trimmed by 7 bases and V by 7 bases; bases with no gene match: 11. CDR1 and CDR2 from the germline V gene are SNHLY and FYNNEI. CDR3 length: 16 amino acids.

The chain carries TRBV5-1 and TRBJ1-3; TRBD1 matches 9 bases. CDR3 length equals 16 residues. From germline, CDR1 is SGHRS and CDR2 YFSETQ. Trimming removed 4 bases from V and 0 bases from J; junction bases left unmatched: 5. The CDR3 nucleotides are TGCGCCAGCAGCATCGGACAGGGGTTCTCTGGAAACACCATATATTTT. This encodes CASSIGQGFSGNTIYF.

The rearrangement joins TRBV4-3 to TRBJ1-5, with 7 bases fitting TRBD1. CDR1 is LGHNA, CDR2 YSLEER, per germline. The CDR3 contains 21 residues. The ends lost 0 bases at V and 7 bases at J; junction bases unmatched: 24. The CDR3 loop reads CASSQDRGTVQGQGGGQPQHF. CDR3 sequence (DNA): TGCGCCAGCAGCCAAGATAGGGGAACTGTTCAGGGGCAGGGGGGCGGACAGCCCCAGCATTTT.

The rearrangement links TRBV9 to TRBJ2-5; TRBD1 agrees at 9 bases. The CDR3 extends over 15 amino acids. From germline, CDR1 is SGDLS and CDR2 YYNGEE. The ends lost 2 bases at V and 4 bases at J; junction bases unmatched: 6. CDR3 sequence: CASSVRQGGRETQYF. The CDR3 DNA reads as TGTGCCAGCAGCGTGAGACAGGGGGGCCGAGAGACCCAGTACTTC.

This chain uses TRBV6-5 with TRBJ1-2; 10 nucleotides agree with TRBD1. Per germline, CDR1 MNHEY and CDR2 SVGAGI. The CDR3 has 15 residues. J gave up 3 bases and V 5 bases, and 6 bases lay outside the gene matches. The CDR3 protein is CASSPAGTGDYGYTF. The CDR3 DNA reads TGTGCCAGCAGTCCGGCCGGGACAGGGGACTATGGCTACACCTTC.

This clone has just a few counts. Here the CDR3 reads CAISEPPRGGNTDTQYF. CDR3 sequence (DNA): TGTGCCATCAGTGAGCCTCCGCGCGGCGGGAACACAGATACGCAGTATTTT. The chain recombines TRBV10-3 with TRBJ2-3; weak D call: TRBD2 (6 bases). Germline assignment: CDR1 ENHRY and CDR2 SYGVKD. V lost 2 bases, J lost 2 bases, and 17 bases lay in between. The CDR3 is 17 amino acids.

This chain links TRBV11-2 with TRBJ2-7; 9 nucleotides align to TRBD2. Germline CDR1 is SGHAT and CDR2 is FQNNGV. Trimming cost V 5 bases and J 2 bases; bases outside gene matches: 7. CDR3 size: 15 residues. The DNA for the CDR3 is TGTGCCAGCAGCCTTAGCGGGAGTTCCACCTACGAGCAGTACTTC. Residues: CASSLSGSSTYEQYF.

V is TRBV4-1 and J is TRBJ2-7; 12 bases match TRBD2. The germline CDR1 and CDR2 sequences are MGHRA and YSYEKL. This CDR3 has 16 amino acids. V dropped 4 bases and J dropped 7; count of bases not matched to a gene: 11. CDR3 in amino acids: CASSPGLAGQSSEQYF. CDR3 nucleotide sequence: TGCGCCAGCAGCCCGGGACTAGCGGGCCAGTCGTCGGAGCAGTACTTC.

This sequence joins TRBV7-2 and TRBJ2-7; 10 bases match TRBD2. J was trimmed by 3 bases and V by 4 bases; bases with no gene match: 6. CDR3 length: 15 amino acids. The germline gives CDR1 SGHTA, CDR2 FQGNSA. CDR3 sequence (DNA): TGTGCCAGCAGCTCGCACTGGACTAGCGGCTACGAGCAGTACTTC. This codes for CASSSHWTSGYEQYF.

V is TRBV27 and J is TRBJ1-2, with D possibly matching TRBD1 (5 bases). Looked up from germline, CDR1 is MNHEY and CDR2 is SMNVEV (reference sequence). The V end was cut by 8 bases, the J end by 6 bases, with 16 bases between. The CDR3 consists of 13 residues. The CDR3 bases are TGTGCCAGCCGGCCGCGTGGGGGGGATGGCTACACCTTC. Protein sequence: CASRPRGGDGYTF.

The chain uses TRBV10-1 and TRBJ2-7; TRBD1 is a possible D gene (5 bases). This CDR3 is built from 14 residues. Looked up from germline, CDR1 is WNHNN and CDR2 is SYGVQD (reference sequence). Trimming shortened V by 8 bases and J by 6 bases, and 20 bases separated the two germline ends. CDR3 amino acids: CASLGKGFSGEQYF. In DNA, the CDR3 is TGCGCCAGCCTGGGGAAGGGGTTCTCAGGCGAGCAGTACTTC.

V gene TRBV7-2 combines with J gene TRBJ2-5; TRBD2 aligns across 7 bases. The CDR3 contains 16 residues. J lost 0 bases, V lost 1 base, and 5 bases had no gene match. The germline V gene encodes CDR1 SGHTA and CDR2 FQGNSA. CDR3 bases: TGTGCCAGCAGCTTAGTTCCAGCGGGGCACCAAGAGACCCAGTACTTC. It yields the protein CASSLVPAGHQETQYF.